The clone carrying this T cell receptor (beta chain) was counted only a few times. The target antigen is unknown. The CDR3 contains 13 residues. The V gene lost 1 base and the J gene lost 9 bases, with 7 bases spanning the gap. Germline lookup yields CDR1 MNHEY and CDR2 SMNVEV (reference sequence). TCRdb reprocessed the 5' RACE reads via MiXCR and lists one record per CDR3 protein. In the table there are about 600,000 distinct CDR3 sequences, roughly 20% of which are singletons. This record comes from a study of T-cell memory formation after mild COVID-19. Study-level results: Contracting CD4+ clones lay largely in CM and EM, with CD8+ ones residing in EMRA. Second-wave clones that peaked on day 37 lacked confirmed SARS-CoV-2 specificity. The pre-infection memory compartment contained some responding clones, suggesting cross-reactive memory joined.

The receptor comes from an adult woman who had mild COVID-19 (a few samples of this study predate the infection). Cell type and time point are not known. V gene TRBV27 combines with J gene TRBJ1-6; D is undetermined. Sequencing input: PBMCs or a T cell subset sorted from them (not recorded which). The CDR3 coding sequence is TGTGCCAGCAGTTTATTTGCGGGTTCACCCCTCCACTTT. Its translation: CASSLFAGSPLHF.